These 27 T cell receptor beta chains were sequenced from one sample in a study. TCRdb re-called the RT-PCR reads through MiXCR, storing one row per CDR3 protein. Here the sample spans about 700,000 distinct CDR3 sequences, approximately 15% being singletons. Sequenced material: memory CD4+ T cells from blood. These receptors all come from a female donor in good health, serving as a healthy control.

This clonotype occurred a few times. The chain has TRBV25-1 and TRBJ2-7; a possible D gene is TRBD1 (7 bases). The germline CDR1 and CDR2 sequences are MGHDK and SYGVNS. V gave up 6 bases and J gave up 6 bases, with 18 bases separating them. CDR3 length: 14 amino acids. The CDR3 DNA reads TGTGCCAGCAGAGACAGGGTGGGACTTTCCGAGCAGTACTTC. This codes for CASRDRVGLSEQYF.

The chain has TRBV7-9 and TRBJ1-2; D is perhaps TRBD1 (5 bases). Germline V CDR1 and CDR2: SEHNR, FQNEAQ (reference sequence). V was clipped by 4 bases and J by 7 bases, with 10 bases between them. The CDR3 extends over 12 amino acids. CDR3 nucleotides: TGTGCCAGCAGCTGGGAGGACACTGGCTACACCTTC. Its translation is CASSWEDTGYTF.

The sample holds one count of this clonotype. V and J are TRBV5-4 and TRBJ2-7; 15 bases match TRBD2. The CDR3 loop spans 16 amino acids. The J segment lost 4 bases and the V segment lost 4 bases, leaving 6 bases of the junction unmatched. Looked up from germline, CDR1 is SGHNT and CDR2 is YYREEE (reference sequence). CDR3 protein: CASSPGLAGGLYEQYF. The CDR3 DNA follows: TGTGCCAGCAGCCCGGGACTAGCGGGAGGACTATACGAGCAGTACTTC.

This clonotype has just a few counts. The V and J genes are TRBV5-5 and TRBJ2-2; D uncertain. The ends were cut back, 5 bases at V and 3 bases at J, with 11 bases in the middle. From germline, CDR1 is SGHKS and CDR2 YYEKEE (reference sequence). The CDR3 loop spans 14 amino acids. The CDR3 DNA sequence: TGTGCCAGCAGTTCCGGGCCTGACACCGGGGAGCTGTTTTTT. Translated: CASSSGPDTGELFF. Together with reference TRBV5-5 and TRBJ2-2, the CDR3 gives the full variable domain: DAGVTQSPTHLIKTRGQQVTLRCSPISGHKSVSWYQQVLGQGPQFIFQYYEKEERGRGNFPDRFSARQFPNYSSELNVNALLLGDSALYLCASSSGPDTGELFFGEGSRLTVL.

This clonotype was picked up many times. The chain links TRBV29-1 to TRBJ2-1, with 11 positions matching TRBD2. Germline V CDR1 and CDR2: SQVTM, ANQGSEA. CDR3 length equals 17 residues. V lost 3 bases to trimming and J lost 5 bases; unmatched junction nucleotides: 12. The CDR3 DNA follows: TGCAGCGTTGATGGTAGCGGGGGGGCCCCAATCCACAATGAGCAGTTCTTC. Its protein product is CSVDGSGGAPIHNEQFF.

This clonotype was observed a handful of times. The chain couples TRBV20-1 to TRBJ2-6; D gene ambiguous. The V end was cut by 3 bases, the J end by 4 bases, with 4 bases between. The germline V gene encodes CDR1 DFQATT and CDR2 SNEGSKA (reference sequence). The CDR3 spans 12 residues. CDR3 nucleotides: TGCAGTGCTAGCGACGGGGCCAACGTCCTGACTTTC. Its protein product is CSASDGANVLTF.

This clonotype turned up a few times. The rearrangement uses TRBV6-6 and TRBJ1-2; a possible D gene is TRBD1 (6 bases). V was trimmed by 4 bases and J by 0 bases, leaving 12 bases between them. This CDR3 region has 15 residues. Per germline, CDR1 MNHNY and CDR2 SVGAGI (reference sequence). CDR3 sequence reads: CASSSTTGSNYGYTF. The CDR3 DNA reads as TGTGCCAGCAGTTCTACGACAGGCTCTAACTATGGCTACACCTTC.

The CDR3 DNA follows: TGTGCCATCAGTAAGGACAGGGGAGGCTATGGCTACACCTTC. Translated, it gives CAISKDRGGYGYTF. The J gene is TRBJ1-2, the V gene TRBV10-3; 9 bases are a match to TRBD1. The CDR3 is made up of 14 amino acids. CDR1 and CDR2 from the germline V gene are ENHRY and SYGVKD. Trimming removed 5 bases from V and 4 bases from J; junction bases left unmatched: 5.

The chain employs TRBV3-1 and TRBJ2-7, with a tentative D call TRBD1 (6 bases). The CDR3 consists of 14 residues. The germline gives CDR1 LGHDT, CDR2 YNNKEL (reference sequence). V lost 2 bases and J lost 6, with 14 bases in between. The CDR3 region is CASSQTPPGAEQYF. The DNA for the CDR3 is TGTGCCAGCAGCCAAACCCCCCCAGGGGCCGAGCAGTACTTC.

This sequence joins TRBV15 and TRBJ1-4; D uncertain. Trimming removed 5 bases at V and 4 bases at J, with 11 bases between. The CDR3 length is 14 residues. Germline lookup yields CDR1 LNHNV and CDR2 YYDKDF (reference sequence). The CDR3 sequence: CATSRVGYNEKLFF. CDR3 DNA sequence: TGTGCCACCAGCCGAGTGGGGTATAATGAAAAACTGTTTTTT.

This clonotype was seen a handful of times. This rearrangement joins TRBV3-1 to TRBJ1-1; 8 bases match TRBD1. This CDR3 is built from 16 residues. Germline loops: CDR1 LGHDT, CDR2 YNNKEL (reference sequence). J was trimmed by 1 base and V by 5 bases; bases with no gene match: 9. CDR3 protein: CASSDGTGLKNTEAFF. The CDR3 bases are TGTGCCAGCAGCGACGGGACAGGTCTGAAGAACACTGAAGCTTTCTTT.

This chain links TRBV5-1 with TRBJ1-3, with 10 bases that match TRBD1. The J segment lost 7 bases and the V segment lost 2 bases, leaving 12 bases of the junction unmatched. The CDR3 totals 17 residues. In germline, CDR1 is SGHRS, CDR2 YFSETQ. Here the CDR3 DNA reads TGCGCCAGCAGCTTCCTGACCGGACAGGGGGAACTTAACACCATATATTTT. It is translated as CASSFLTGQGELNTIYF.

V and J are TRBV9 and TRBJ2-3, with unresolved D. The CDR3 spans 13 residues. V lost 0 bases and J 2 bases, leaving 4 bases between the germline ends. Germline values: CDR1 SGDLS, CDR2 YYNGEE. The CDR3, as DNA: TGTGCCAGCAGCGTAGCCCTCACAGATACGCAGTATTTT. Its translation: CASSVALTDTQYF.

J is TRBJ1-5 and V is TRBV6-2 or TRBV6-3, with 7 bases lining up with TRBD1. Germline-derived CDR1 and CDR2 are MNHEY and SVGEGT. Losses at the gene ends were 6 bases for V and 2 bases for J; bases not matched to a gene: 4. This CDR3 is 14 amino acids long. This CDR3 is CASRKGQGNQPQHF. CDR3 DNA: TGTGCCAGCAGAAAAGGACAGGGCAATCAGCCCCAGCATTTT.

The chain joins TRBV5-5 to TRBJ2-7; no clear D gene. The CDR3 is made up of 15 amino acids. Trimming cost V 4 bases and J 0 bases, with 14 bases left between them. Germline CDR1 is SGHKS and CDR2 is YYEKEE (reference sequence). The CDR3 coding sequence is TGTGCCAGCAGCCGCCTTCAAAGGAGCTCCTACGAGCAGTACTTC. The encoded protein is CASSRLQRSSYEQYF.

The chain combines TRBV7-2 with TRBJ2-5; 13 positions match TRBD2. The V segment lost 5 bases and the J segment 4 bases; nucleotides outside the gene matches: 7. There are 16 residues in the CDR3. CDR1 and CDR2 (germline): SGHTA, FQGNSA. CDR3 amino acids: CASSRGLAGTGETQYF. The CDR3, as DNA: TGTGCCAGCAGCCGGGGACTAGCGGGAACGGGAGAGACCCAGTACTTC.

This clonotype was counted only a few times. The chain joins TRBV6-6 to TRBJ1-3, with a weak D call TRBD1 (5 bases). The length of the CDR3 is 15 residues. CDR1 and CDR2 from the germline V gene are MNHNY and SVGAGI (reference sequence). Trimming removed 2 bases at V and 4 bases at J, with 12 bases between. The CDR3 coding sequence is TGTGCCAGCAGTTACCCCAGGGCTGCCGGAAACACCATATATTTT. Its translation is CASSYPRAAGNTIYF.

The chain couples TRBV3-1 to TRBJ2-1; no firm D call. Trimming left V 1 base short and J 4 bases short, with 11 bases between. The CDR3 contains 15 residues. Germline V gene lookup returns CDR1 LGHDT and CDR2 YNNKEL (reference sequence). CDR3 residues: CASSQGQVSYNEQFF. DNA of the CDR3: TGTGCCAGCAGCCAAGGGCAGGTATCGTACAATGAGCAGTTCTTC.

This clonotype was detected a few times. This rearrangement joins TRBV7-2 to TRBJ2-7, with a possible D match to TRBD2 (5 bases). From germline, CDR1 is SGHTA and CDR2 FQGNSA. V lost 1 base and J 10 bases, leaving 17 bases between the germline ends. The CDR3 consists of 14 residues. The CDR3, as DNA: TGTGCCAGCAGCTTAGTGGGGTCCACGGGGATACAGTACTTC. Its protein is CASSLVGSTGIQYF.

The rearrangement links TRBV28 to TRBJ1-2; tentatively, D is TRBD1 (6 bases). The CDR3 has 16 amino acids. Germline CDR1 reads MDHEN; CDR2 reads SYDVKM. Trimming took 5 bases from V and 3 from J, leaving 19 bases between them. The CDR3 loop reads CASSPVSGAQDYGYTF. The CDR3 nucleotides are TGTGCCAGCAGTCCCGTCTCGGGGGCGCAGGACTATGGCTACACCTTC.

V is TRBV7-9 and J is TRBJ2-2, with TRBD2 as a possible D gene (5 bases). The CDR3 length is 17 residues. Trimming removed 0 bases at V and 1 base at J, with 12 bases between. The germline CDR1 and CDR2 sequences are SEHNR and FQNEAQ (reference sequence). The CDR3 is CASSLALGGQNTGELFF. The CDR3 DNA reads TGTGCCAGCAGCTTAGCGCTAGGAGGCCAGAACACCGGGGAGCTGTTTTTT.

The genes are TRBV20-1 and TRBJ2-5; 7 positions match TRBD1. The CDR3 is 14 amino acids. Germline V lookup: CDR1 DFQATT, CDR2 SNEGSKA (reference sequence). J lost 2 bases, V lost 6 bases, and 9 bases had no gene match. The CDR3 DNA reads TGCAGTGCGGAACCGGGACAGCTACAAGAGACCCAGTACTTC. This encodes CSAEPGQLQETQYF.

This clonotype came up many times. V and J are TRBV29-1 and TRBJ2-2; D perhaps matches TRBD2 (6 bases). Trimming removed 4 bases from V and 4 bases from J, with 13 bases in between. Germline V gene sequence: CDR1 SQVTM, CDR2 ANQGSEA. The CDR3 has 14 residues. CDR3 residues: CSVARDGSTGELFF. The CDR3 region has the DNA TGCAGCGTTGCGCGGGATGGGAGCACCGGGGAGCTGTTTTTT.

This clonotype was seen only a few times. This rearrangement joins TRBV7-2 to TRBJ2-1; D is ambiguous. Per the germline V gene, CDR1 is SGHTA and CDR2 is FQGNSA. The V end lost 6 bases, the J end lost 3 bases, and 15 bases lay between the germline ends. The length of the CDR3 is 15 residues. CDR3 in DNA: TGTGCCAGCAGTCCCGGACGGCAGATCTACAATGAGCAGTTCTTC. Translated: CASSPGRQIYNEQFF.

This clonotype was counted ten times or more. The DNA of the CDR3 is TGTGCCAGCAGCAGAACAGGGGGTAGCAATCAGCCCCAGCATTTT. Its translation: CASSRTGGSNQPQHF. The rearrangement links TRBV7-9 to TRBJ1-5, with 8 bases that match TRBD1. CDR1 is SEHNR, CDR2 FQNEAQ, per germline (reference sequence). With V trimmed by 5 bases and J by 0 bases, 3 bases remained unmatched. The CDR3 has 15 amino acids.

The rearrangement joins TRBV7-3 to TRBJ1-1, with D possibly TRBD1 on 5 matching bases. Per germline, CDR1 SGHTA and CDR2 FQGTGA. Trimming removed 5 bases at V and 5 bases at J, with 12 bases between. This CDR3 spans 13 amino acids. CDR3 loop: CASSAVGDTEAFF. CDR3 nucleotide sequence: TGTGCCAGCAGCGCCGTGGGGGATACTGAAGCTTTCTTT.

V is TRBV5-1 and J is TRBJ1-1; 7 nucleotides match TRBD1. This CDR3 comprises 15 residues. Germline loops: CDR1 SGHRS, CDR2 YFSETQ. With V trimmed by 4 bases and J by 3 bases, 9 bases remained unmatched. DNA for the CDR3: TGCGCCAGCAGCGACCAGGGGGGAGGGGACACTGAAGCTTTCTTT. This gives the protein CASSDQGGGDTEAFF.